This T cell receptor (beta chain) was profiled in a study of shared clonotypes between healthy human individuals. At the level of the study: Donor ages ranged 18 to 49 years: a couple of women, a few men. Donors had three CD4 naive, three CD4 memory, two CD8 naive and one CD8 memory plate apiece.

V was trimmed by 0 bases and J by 11 bases, leaving 14 bases between them. The germline gives CDR1 SGHDT, CDR2 YYEEEE. The CDR3 length is 13 residues. Regarding the study as a whole: Non-shared clonotypes showed lower generation probabilities than clonotypes common to all four donors.

Produced via immunoSEQ multiplex PCR; TCRdb's table is partial and in-frame only. The sample lists under 1,900,000 clones; approximately 98.5% were seen once. A remark on this clone: Its target is not known.

Subsets obtained from CD4+ cells comprised CD45RA+ naive and CD45RA-negative memory cells. The sequence derives from a man aged 30-40 years in good health. Sample: naive CD4+ T cells sorted from blood. Specified subset: CD45RA+ positively selected. The chain uses TRBV5-6 and TRBJ1-1; possible D gene TRBD1, 5 bases. CDR3 DNA: TGTGCCAGCAGCTTGGAGGCAGGGAGAAGGGCTTTCTTT. Translated: CASSLEAGRRAFF.